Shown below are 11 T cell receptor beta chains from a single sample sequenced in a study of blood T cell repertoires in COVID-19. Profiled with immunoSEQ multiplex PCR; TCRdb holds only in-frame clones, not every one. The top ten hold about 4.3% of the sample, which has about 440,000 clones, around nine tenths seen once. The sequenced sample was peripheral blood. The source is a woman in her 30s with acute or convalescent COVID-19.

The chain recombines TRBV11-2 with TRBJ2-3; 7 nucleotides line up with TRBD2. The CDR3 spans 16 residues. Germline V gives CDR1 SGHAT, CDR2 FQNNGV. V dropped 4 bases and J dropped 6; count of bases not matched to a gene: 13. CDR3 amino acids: CASSSKLTGGLDTQYF. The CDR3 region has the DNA TGTGCCAGCAGCTCAAAGCTGACGGGGGGTCTCGATACGCAGTATTTT.

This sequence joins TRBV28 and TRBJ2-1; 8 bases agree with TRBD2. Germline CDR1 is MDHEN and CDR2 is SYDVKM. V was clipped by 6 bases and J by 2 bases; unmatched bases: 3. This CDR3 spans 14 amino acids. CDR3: CASRSGGTYNEQFF. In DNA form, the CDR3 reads TGTGCCAGCAGAAGCGGGGGCACCTACAATGAGCAGTTCTTC.

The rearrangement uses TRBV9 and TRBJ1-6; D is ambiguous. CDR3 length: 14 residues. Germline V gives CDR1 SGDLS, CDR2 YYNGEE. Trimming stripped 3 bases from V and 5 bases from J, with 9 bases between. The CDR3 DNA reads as TGTGCCAGCAGCGCCACTACGGATAATTCACCCCTCCACTTT. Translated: CASSATTDNSPLHF.

This CDR3 reads CAWHRGVGELFF. The CDR3 coding sequence is TGTGCCTGGCACCGGGGGGTAGGGGAGCTGTTTTTT. The gene calls are TRBV30 and TRBJ2-2; 7 nucleotides line up with TRBD2. V shed 5 bases and J 8 bases; nucleotides not matched to a gene: 5. The CDR3 is 12 residues long. Germline-derived CDR1 and CDR2 are GTSNPN and SVGIG (reference sequence).

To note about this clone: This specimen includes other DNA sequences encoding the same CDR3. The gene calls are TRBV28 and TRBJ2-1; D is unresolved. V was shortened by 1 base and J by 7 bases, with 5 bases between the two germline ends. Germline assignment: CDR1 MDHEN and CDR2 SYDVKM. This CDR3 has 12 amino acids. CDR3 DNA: TGTGCCAGCAGTTTATCTTATAATGAGCAGTTCTTC. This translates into CASSLSYNEQFF.

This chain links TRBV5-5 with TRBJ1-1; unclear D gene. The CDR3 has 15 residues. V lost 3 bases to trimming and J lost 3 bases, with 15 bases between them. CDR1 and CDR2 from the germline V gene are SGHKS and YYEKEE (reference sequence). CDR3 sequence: CASSSLRGKDTEAFF. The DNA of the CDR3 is TGTGCCAGCAGCTCCCTGCGGGGTAAGGACACTGAAGCTTTCTTT.

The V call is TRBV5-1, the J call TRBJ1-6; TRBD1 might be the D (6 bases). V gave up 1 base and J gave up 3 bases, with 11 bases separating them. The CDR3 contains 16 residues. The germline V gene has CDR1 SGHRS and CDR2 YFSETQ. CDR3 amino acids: CASSLNPGDYNSPLHF. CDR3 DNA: TGCGCCAGCAGCTTGAATCCAGGGGACTATAATTCACCCCTCCACTTT.

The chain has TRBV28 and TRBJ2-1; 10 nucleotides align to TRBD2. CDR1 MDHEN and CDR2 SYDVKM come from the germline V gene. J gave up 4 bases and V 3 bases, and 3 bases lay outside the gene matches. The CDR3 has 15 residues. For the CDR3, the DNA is TGTGCCAGCAGTTTGGGTAGCGGGGGGTACAATGAGCAGTTCTTC. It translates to CASSLGSGGYNEQFF.

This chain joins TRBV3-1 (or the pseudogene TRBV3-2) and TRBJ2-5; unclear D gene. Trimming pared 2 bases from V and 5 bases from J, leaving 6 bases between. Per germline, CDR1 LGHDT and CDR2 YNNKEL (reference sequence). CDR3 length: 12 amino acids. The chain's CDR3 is CASSQTEETQYF. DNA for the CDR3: TGTGCCAGCAGCCAAACCGAGGAGACCCAGTACTTC.

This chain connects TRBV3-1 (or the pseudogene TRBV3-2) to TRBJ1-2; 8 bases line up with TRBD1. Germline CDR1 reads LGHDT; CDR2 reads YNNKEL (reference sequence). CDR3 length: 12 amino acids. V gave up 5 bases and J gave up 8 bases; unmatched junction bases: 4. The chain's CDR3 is CASSMTGDGYTF. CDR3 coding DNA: TGTGCCAGCAGCATGACAGGGGACGGCTACACCTTC.

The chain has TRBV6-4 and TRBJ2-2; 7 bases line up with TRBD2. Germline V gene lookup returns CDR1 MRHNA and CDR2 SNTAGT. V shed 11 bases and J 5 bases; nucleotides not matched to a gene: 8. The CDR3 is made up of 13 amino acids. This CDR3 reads CAAWGGGTGELFF. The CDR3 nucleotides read TGTGCCGCCTGGGGCGGGGGTACCGGGGAGCTGTTTTTT.